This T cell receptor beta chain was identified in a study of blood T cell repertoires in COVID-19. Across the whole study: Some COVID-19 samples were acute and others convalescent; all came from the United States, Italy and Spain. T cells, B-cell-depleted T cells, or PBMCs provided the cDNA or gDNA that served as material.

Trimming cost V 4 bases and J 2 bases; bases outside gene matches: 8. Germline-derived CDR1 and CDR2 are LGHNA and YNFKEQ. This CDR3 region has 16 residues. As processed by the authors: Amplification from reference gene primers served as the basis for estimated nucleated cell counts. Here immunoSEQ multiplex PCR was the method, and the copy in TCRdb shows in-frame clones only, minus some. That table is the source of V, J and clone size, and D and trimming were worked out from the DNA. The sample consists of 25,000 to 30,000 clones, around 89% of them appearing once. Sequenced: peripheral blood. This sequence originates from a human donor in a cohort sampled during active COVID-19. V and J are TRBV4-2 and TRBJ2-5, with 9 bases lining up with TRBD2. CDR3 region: CASSLTLAGLQETQYF. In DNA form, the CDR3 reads TGTGCCAGCAGCCTTACACTAGCGGGCCTACAAGAGACCCAGTACTTC.